This T cell receptor (beta chain) came from a study of T cell changes during pregnancy in multiple sclerosis (dated by TCRdb to between 2017 and 2020). The study in broad terms: The study looked at changes in the T cell repertoire across pregnancy in women with multiple sclerosis.

The library was generated by the immunoSEQ multiplex PCR assay. The clones in this table, taken by TCRdb from immuneACCESS, are in-frame only. Not every clone is retained; where verified, under half of the shortfall comes from an unresolved V gene, and the cause of the rest is unknown. This sample lists some 81,000 clones; around 91% were detected once. The top ten constitute approximately 1.9% of the sample. As concerns this clone: Its antigen has not been determined. One base away there is no much larger clone; base qualities are not given.

The CDR3 numbers 15 residues from cysteine through phenylalanine. Only the CDR3 DNA stays, 45 bases, in frame from base 1. V sheds 1 base and J sheds 9 bases, leaving 18 bases between their ends. CDR1 and CDR2 were assigned from the germline V gene as MGHRA and YSYEKL. This sample comprised peripheral blood, obtained before pregnancy. This sequence uses TRBV4-1 and TRBJ1-2; the D gene is perhaps TRBD1, on 5 matching bases. The sequence was collected from a female donor with multiple sclerosis, enrolled in a pregnancy study. The nucleotide sequence is given as TGCGCCAGCAGCCAAGCAATCCTCCCGGGGGTTCGCTACACCTTC. Its product reads: CASSQAILPGVRYTF.